Following are 27 T cell receptor beta chains from one sample sequenced in a study of human T cells and chemical hapten exposure. Time point: patch test 1, 2 weeks after DPC sensitization. Treatment meaning: therapeutic diphenylcyclopropenone sensitization with weekly scalp DPC. One entry per CDR3 protein results from TCRdb running MiXCR on the RACE reads. The table has around 380,000 distinct CDR3 sequences, approximately 5.1% seen once. This specimen was whole blood, taken in connection with sensitization to the hapten diphenylcyclopropenone (DPC). Source of these receptors: a woman aged 45-65 years with alopecia areata. Some clones in this sample may be carry-over from other donors' samples.

In this sample, this clonotype turned up many times. The V and J genes are TRBV12-3 or TRBV12-4 and TRBJ1-2, with 7 positions matching TRBD1. V shed 4 bases, J shed 5 bases, and the junction held 7 bases outside the gene matches. CDR3 length: 14 amino acids. The CDR3: CASSSRTGSYGYTF. CDR3 DNA: TGTGCCAGCAGTTCCCGGACAGGAAGTTATGGCTACACCTTC.

The genes are TRBV7-2 and TRBJ2-7; 7 nucleotides align to TRBD2. The J segment lost 6 bases and the V segment lost 2 bases, leaving 7 bases of the junction unmatched. From germline, CDR1 is SGHTA and CDR2 FQGNSA. The CDR3 is 14 residues long. The CDR3 DNA sequence: TGTGCCAGCAGCTTAATGACCGGGGGGAGCGAGCAGTACTTC. Its protein product is CASSLMTGGSEQYF.

The chain links TRBV5-4 to TRBJ2-3, with D possibly TRBD2 on 5 matching bases. The CDR3 runs to 14 residues. V lost 3 bases to trimming and J lost 4 bases, with 12 bases between them. The V gene's germline CDR1 is SGHNT and CDR2 YYREEE (reference sequence). In nucleotides, the CDR3 is TGTGCCAGCAGCTCCCCCAGCGGCCCAGATACGCAGTATTTT. This sequence encodes CASSSPSGPDTQYF.

This clonotype was recorded at least ten times. The junction shows a germline mismatch at one end, possibly a read error. This chain uses TRBV15 with TRBJ2-4; D is unclear. Germline lookup yields CDR1 LNHNV and CDR2 YYDKDF (reference sequence). The CDR3 length is 10 residues. The CDR3 reads CATSRGPRPF. CDR3 in DNA: TGTGCCACCAGCAGAGGTCCACGACCCTTC.

The table lists this clonotype with many counts. V is TRBV4-2 and J is TRBJ1-2; no definite D call. The CDR3 runs 14 residues. Trimming stripped 1 base from V and 4 bases from J, with 10 bases between. Germline values: CDR1 LGHNA, CDR2 YNFKEQ. CDR3 protein: CASSQGSSTYGYTF. The CDR3 nucleotides are TGTGCCAGCAGCCAAGGTTCCAGTACCTATGGCTACACCTTC.

In this sample, this clonotype turned up a few times. The rearrangement uses TRBV9 and TRBJ2-2; tentatively, D is TRBD1 (6 bases). Germline-derived CDR1 and CDR2 are SGDLS and YYNGEE. Trimming took off 6 bases at V and 0 bases at J, with 12 bases between the two ends. The CDR3 runs 15 residues. CDR3 sequence: CASNRDATNTGELFF. Written as DNA, the CDR3 is TGTGCCAGCAACAGGGACGCGACGAACACCGGGGAGCTGTTTTTT. Variable domain in full (rest from reference TRBV9 and TRBJ2-2): DSGVTQTPKHLITATGQRVTLRCSPRSGDLSVYWYQQSLDQGLQFLIQYYNGEERAKGNILERFSAQQFPDLHSELNLSSLELGDSALYFCASNRDATNTGELFFGEGSRLTVL.

The chain carries TRBV29-1 and TRBJ2-2, with a tentative D call TRBD1 (6 bases). Germline V gives CDR1 SQVTM, CDR2 ANQGSEA. The V and J ends lost 6 bases and 3 bases respectively, with 14 bases between them. The CDR3 loop spans 14 amino acids. The CDR3 sequence is CSVSGARDTGELFF. CDR3 DNA: TGCAGCGTATCAGGGGCGAGGGACACCGGGGAGCTGTTTTTT.

This clonotype was detected only a few times. The chain carries TRBV20-1 and TRBJ2-1, with 9 positions matching TRBD2. The germline CDR1 and CDR2 sequences are DFQATT and SNEGSKA (reference sequence). CDR3 length equals 13 residues. The trim removed 8 bases at V and 7 bases at J, leaving 9 bases unmatched. The CDR3 loop reads CSFALAGQNEQFF. CDR3 coding DNA: TGCAGTTTCGCCCTAGCGGGACAGAATGAGCAGTTCTTC.

This clonotype was seen a handful of times. This chain uses TRBV5-1 with TRBJ1-1; TRBD1 matches 11 bases. The germline CDR1 and CDR2 sequences are SGHRS and YFSETQ. This CDR3 has 14 amino acids. V lost 5 bases and J lost 5; bases outside the gene matches: 5. The CDR3 region has the DNA TGCGCCAGCAGGGACGGGACAGGGGGTACTGAAGCTTTCTTT. This sequence encodes CASRDGTGGTEAFF.

In this sample, this clonotype turned up many times. V gene TRBV4-3 combines with J gene TRBJ2-2, with D perhaps being TRBD1 or TRBD2 (6 bases each). V was clipped by 3 bases and J by 2 bases, with 19 bases between them. Per germline, CDR1 LGHNA and CDR2 YSLEER. This CDR3 has 18 residues. The chain's CDR3 is CASSHPKGGLANTGELFF. The CDR3 DNA is TGCGCCAGCAGCCACCCCAAGGGGGGACTGGCTAACACCGGGGAGCTGTTTTTT.

In this sample, this clonotype turned up many times. V usage is TRBV20-1 and J usage is TRBJ1-2; D is uncertain. Looked up from germline, CDR1 is DFQATT and CDR2 is SNEGSKA (reference sequence). There are 12 residues in the CDR3. V lost 1 base to trimming and J lost 4 bases, with 7 bases between them. The CDR3 here is CSARVGAYGYTF. CDR3 in DNA: TGCAGTGCTAGAGTTGGCGCCTATGGCTACACCTTC.

This clonotype has a handful of counts. The chain combines TRBV20-1 with TRBJ1-3; D remains ambiguous. Trimming removed 0 bases at V and 4 bases at J, with 4 bases between. CDR1 and CDR2 from the germline V gene are DFQATT and SNEGSKA (reference sequence). The CDR3 loop spans 12 amino acids. This CDR3 reads CSARDTGNTIYF. The CDR3 bases are TGCAGTGCTAGAGATACCGGAAACACCATATATTTT.

Comment on this clonotype: A much more abundant neighbour one base away suggests this may be a read error. The chain is built from TRBV20-1 and TRBJ1-5, with a possible D match to TRBD1 (6 bases). The CDR3 has 16 residues. Germline CDR1 and CDR2: DFQATT and SNEGSKA (reference sequence). The V end was cut by 5 bases, the J end by 2 bases, with 19 bases between. CDR3 region: CSAHHRDKGGNQPQHF. The CDR3 DNA follows: TGCAGTGCTCATCACCGGGACAAGGGAGGCAATCAGCCCCAGCATTTT.

The rearrangement joins TRBV20-1 to TRBJ2-5; D might be TRBD2 (5 bases). V gave up 0 bases and J gave up 1 base, with 9 bases separating them. Germline V lookup: CDR1 DFQATT, CDR2 SNEGSKA (reference sequence). This CDR3 has 14 amino acids. The CDR3 DNA is TGCAGTGCTAGAGATGCTAGCCCCCAAGAGACCCAGTACTTC. This encodes CSARDASPQETQYF.

This clonotype occurred many times. The chain carries TRBV20-1 and TRBJ2-2, with TRBD2 identical over 9 bases. Germline-derived CDR1 and CDR2 are DFQATT and SNEGSKA (reference sequence). This CDR3 is 14 amino acids long. J gave up 7 bases and V 1 base, and 4 bases lay outside the gene matches. DNA for the CDR3: TGCAGTGCTAGAGTTCTAGCGGGAATCGGGGAGCTGTTTTTT. This codes for CSARVLAGIGELFF.

The V and J genes are TRBV30 and TRBJ2-3; 8 nucleotides line up with TRBD1. Germline-derived CDR1 and CDR2 are GTSNPN and SVGIG (reference sequence). V trimming: 4 bases; J trimming: 6 bases; junction bases outside the gene matches: 3. This CDR3 spans 12 amino acids. The CDR3: CAWTGGADTQYF. The CDR3 coding sequence is TGTGCCTGGACAGGGGGCGCGGATACGCAGTATTTT.

This clonotype was detected ten times or more. The gene calls are TRBV6-5 and TRBJ1-1; 7 bases are shared with TRBD1. Germline CDR1 is MNHEY and CDR2 is SVGAGI. Trimming cost V 0 bases and J 5 bases; bases outside gene matches: 6. The CDR3 sequence is 15 residues long. The CDR3 sequence: CASSYSILGQTEAFF. The CDR3 DNA reads as TGTGCCAGCAGTTACTCGATACTGGGACAGACTGAAGCTTTCTTT.

This clonotype showed up many times. This chain connects TRBV4-3 to TRBJ1-4, with unresolved D. Per the germline V gene, CDR1 is LGHNA and CDR2 is YSLEER. This CDR3 contains 15 residues. The ends were cut back, 0 bases at V and 5 bases at J, with 10 bases in the middle. The CDR3 DNA follows: TGCGCCAGCAGCCAAGACCGAGGGAGGAATGAAAAACTGTTTTTT. It encodes CASSQDRGRNEKLFF.

In its sample, this clonotype was seen many times. The chain recombines TRBV28 with TRBJ2-5; 10 nucleotides line up with TRBD1. The CDR3 consists of 18 residues. The trim removed 2 bases at V and 6 bases at J, leaving 15 bases unmatched. Per the germline V gene, CDR1 is MDHEN and CDR2 is SYDVKM. The CDR3 DNA reads as TGTGCCAGCAGTTTACTCAGCCCGGGACAGGGGAGTAGAAAGACCCAGTACTTC. Translation gives CASSLLSPGQGSRKTQYF. The whole variable domain, filled in from reference TRBV28 and TRBJ2-5, reads DVKVTQSSRYLVKRTGEKVFLECVQDMDHENMFWYRQDPGLGLRLIYFSYDVKMKEKGDIPEGYSVSREKKERFSLILESASTNQTSMYLCASSLLSPGQGSRKTQYFGPGTRLLVL.

The chain uses TRBV20-1 and TRBJ1-1, with 8 bases matching TRBD1. The germline V gene has CDR1 DFQATT and CDR2 SNEGSKA (reference sequence). Germline trimming cut 8 bases from V and 5 bases from J; bases unmatched to any gene: 7. The length of the CDR3 is 12 residues. The CDR3 loop reads CSPGQGRTEAFF. Here the CDR3 DNA reads TGCAGTCCTGGACAGGGTCGGACTGAAGCTTTCTTT.

The V and J genes are TRBV27 and TRBJ2-1, with D perhaps TRBD1 (6 bases). The V gene's germline CDR1 is MNHEY and CDR2 SMNVEV (reference sequence). The CDR3 spans 16 residues. Trimming took off 0 bases at V and 4 bases at J, with 13 bases between the two ends. CDR3 in amino acids: CASSLSAGDVYNEQFF. In DNA, the CDR3 is TGTGCCAGCAGTTTATCAGCAGGGGATGTGTACAATGAGCAGTTCTTC.

This clonotype has at least ten counts. The V and J genes are TRBV6-1 and TRBJ2-1, with D perhaps matching TRBD1 or TRBD2 (5 bases each). Deletions cut 8 bases from V and 4 bases from J, with 12 bases between. The CDR3 loop spans 13 amino acids. Looked up from germline, CDR1 is MNHNS and CDR2 is SASEGT. CDR3 bases: TGTGCCAGCTCCCGGGACCCATACAATGAGCAGTTCTTC. Translation gives CASSRDPYNEQFF.

This clonotype has more than one count but fewer than ten. J is TRBJ1-1 and V is TRBV5-1; D is unresolved. CDR3 length: 13 residues. Germline loops: CDR1 SGHRS, CDR2 YFSETQ. Deletions cut 2 bases from V and 4 bases from J, with 9 bases between. CDR3 amino acids: CASSFTRSTEAFF. CDR3 coding DNA: TGCGCCAGCAGCTTTACGCGTAGCACTGAAGCTTTCTTT.

There are many counts of this clonotype. The chain combines TRBV27 with TRBJ1-5, with TRBD1 matching 8 bases. The germline V gene encodes CDR1 MNHEY and CDR2 SMNVEV (reference sequence). The V gene end was trimmed by 5 bases and the J gene end by 8 bases; junction bases not matched to a gene: 14. The CDR3 loop spans 16 amino acids. CDR3 amino acids: CASSPQRTGLGEPQHF. DNA of the CDR3: TGTGCCAGCAGTCCCCAGAGGACAGGGCTCGGTGAGCCCCAGCATTTT.

This clonotype showed up many times. The gene calls are TRBV5-1 and TRBJ1-4; 9 nucleotides match TRBD1. CDR3 length: 15 amino acids. The germline V gene encodes CDR1 SGHRS and CDR2 YFSETQ. J gave up 4 bases and V 3 bases, and 4 bases lay outside the gene matches. This CDR3 is CASSSGTGYNEKLFF. CDR3 bases: TGCGCCAGCAGCTCAGGGACAGGGTATAATGAAAAACTGTTTTTT.

This clonotype was recorded at least ten times. The chain couples TRBV7-8 to TRBJ2-1, with TRBD2 as a possible D gene (11 bases). The CDR3 length is 21 residues. Trimming removed 3 bases at V and 6 bases at J, with 33 bases between. CDR1 and CDR2 from the germline V gene are SGHVS and FQNEAQ. The CDR3: CASSLGTGAEIAGGPVNEQFF. The CDR3 region has the DNA TGTGCCAGCAGCTTGGGGACAGGGGCGGAGATAGCGGGAGGGCCAGTCAATGAGCAGTTCTTC.

This chain joins TRBV4-1 and TRBJ2-1; no reliable D call. The germline V and J ends were trimmed by 4 bases and 8 bases, with 12 bases remaining between them. This CDR3 contains 13 residues. Germline loops: CDR1 MGHRA, CDR2 YSYEKL. The CDR3 loop is CASSPPAGDEQFF. CDR3 in DNA: TGCGCCAGCAGCCCGCCAGCTGGGGATGAGCAGTTCTTC.